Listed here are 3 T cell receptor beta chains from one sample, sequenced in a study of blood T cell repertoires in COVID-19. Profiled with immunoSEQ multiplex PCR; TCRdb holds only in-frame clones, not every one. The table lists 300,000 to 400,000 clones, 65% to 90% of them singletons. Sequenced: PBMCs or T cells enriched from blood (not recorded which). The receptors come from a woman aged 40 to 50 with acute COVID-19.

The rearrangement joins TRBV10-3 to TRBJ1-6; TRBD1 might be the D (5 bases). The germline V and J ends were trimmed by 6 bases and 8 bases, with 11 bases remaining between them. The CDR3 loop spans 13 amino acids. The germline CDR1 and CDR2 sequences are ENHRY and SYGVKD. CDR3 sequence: CAIRGDSYSPLHF. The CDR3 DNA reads TGTGCCATCAGAGGGGACTCATATTCACCCCTCCACTTT.

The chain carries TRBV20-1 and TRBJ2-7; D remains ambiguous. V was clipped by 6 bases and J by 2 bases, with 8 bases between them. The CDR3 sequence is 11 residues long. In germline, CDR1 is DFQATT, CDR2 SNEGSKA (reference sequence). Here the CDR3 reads CSALLTYEQYF. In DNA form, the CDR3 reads TGCAGTGCCCTACTGACCTACGAGCAGTACTTC.

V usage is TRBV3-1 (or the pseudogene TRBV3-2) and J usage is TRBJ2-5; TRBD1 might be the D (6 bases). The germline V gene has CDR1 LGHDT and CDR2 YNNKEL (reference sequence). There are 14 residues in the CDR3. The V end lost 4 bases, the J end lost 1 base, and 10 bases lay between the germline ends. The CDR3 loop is CASSPGQIQETQYF. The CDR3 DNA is TGTGCCAGCAGCCCCGGACAGATCCAAGAGACCCAGTACTTC.